This T cell receptor beta chain was obtained from a study of blood T cell repertoires in COVID-19. Study-level background: Sources were T cells, B-cell-depleted T cells, or PBMCs; the material itself was cDNA or gDNA.

In this sample, this clone turned up once. In the authors' workflow: Amplification with reference gene primers provided the estimates of nucleated cell counts. Only in-frame clones appear in the TCRdb table, and some are missing; sequencing was by immunoSEQ multiplex PCR. V and J calls plus clone size are reproduced from that table; the DNA served to infer D and trimming. The sample lists around 320,000 clones, about 85% occurring once. The CDR3 has 15 residues. Germline CDR1 SGHVS, CDR2 FNYEAQ. J lost 5 bases, V lost 6 bases, and 10 bases had no gene match. The sample consisted of peripheral blood. The receptor was isolated from a young man with active or convalescent COVID-19. The chain links TRBV7-6 to TRBJ2-5; 9 nucleotides align to TRBD2. The CDR3: CASRSGTSNGETQYF. The CDR3 DNA follows: TGTGCCAGCAGATCCGGGACTAGCAACGGGGAGACCCAGTACTTC.